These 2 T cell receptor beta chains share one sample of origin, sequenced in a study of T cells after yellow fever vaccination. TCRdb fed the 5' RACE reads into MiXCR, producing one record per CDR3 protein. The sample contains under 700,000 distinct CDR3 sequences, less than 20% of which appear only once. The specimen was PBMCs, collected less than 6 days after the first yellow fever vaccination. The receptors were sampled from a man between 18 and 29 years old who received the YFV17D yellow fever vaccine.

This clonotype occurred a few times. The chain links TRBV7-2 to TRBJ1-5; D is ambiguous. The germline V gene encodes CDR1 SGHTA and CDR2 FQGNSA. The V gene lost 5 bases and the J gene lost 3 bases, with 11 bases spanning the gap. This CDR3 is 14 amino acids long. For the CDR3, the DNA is TGTGCCAGCAGCCTATGGACGGTCAATCAGCCCCAGCATTTT. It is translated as CASSLWTVNQPQHF. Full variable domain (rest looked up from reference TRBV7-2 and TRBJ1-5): GAGVSQSPSNKVTEKGKDVELRCDPISGHTALYWYRQSLGQGLEFLIYFQGNSAPDKSGLPSDRFSAERTGGSVSTLTIQRTQQEDSAVYLCASSLWTVNQPQHFGDGTRLSIL.

CDR3 DNA sequence: TGCGCCAGCAGCTTAAACAGCCCCGGCCAAGAGACCCAGTACTTC. This codes for CASSLNSPGQETQYF. The J gene is TRBJ2-5, the V gene TRBV5-1; no clear D gene. The CDR3 is made up of 15 amino acids. V was shortened by 2 bases and J by 1 base, with 12 bases between the two germline ends. The germline gives CDR1 SGHRS, CDR2 YFSETQ.